This TCR beta chain was obtained from a study of blood T cell repertoires in COVID-19. Whole-study context: Samples taken during acute and convalescent COVID-19 were collected in the United States, Italy and Spain. Nucleic acid was either cDNA or gDNA, and it came from T cells, B-cell-depleted T cells, or PBMCs.

Original handling: Reference gene primer amplification gave nucleated cell count estimates. Generated by immunoSEQ multiplex PCR, the TCRdb table keeps only in-frame clones and is missing some. D and trimming come from the DNA, and the V and J calls and clone size come from that table. The table records about 140,000 clones, 85% of them present only once. Germline lookup yields CDR1 SNHLY and CDR2 FYNNEI. The CDR3 extends over 14 amino acids. Trimming left V 8 bases short and J 0 bases short, with 14 bases between. Sequenced input: peripheral blood. This sequence was found in a middle-aged man with acute or convalescent COVID-19. This rearrangement joins TRBV2 to TRBJ2-7, with a tentative D call TRBD1 (7 bases). As DNA, the CDR3 is TGTGCCAGCCGTCGGAGGGACAGCTCCTACGAGCAGTACTTC. Translation gives CASRRRDSSYEQYF. The entire variable domain, with the rest obtained from reference TRBV2 and TRBJ2-7, is as follows: EPEVTQTPSHQVTQMGQEVILRCVPISNHLYFYWYRQILGQKVEFLVSFYNNEISEKSEIFDDQFSVERPDGSNFTLKIRSTKLEDSAMYFCASRRRDSSYEQYFGPGTRLTVT.